Listed below are T cell receptor beta chains from one sample, sequenced in a study of chemoradiotherapy in HPV16-positive cancers. Some clones are missing from TCRdb's copy, which holds only in-frame ones; the method was immunoSEQ multiplex PCR. This sample carries about 8,100 clones, less than 75% of them seen once, and the ten largest clones take under 25%. This material was obtained from a patient who underwent chemoradiotherapy. The receptors were sampled from a human donor with HPV-associated anogenital cancer. Each CDR3 is given with its conserved first and last residue. A D gene is named only where the DNA matches it firmly. Size is stated for part of the rows, as once, few or many counts, or as a class when the clone is expanded.

v_call: TRBV18
d_call: .
clone_size: .
j_call: TRBJ1-1
cdr3_aa: CASSREDSMNTEAFF
cdr3_nt: TGTGCCAGCTCACGCGAAGACAGTATGAACACTGAAGCTTTCTTT

v_call: TRBV27
d_call: TRBD1
clone_size: few
j_call: TRBJ1-3
cdr3_aa: CASSQQGAGGNTIYF
cdr3_nt: TGTGCCAGCAGCCAACAGGGGGCCGGCGGAAACACCATATATTTT

v_call: TRBV6-1
d_call: TRBD2
clone_size: once
j_call: TRBJ2-1
cdr3_aa: CASSDPGGEPYNEQFF
cdr3_nt: TGTGCCAGCAGTGATCCCGGGGGGGAACCCTACAATGAGCAGTTCTTC

v_call: TRBV7-3
d_call: TRBD2
clone_size: few
j_call: TRBJ2-2
cdr3_aa: CASSPGLAGGTNTGELFF
cdr3_nt: TGTGCCAGCAGCCCGGGACTAGCGGGGGGGACGAACACCGGGGAGCTGTTTTTT

v_call: TRBV15
d_call: TRBD1
clone_size: .
j_call: TRBJ1-6
cdr3_aa: CATSRDGTGNYNSPLHF
cdr3_nt: TGTGCCACCAGCAGAGATGGGACAGGGAATTACAATTCACCCCTCCACTTT

v_call: TRBV6-5
d_call: .
clone_size: .
j_call: TRBJ1-4
cdr3_aa: CASSQKGREKLFF
cdr3_nt: TGTGCCAGCAGTCAAAAGGGAAGGGAAAAACTGTTTTTT

v_call: TRBV11-2
d_call: TRBD1
clone_size: .
j_call: TRBJ2-7
cdr3_aa: CASSYQPTGDEQYF
cdr3_nt: TGTGCCAGCAGCTACCAACCCACAGGGGACGAGCAGTACTTC

v_call: TRBV6-5
d_call: .
clone_size: .
j_call: TRBJ2-4
cdr3_aa: CASSSNSQGNIQYF
cdr3_nt: TGTGCCAGCAGTTCTAACTCACAGGGAAACATTCAGTACTTC

v_call: TRBV28
d_call: .
clone_size: .
j_call: TRBJ2-7
cdr3_aa: CASSFCRILTKTNCFDEQYF
cdr3_nt: TGTGCCAGCAGTTTCTGTCGGATCCTGACAAAAACTAATTGCTTCGACGAGCAGTACTTC

v_call: TRBV4-3
d_call: .
clone_size: .
j_call: TRBJ2-7
cdr3_aa: CASSQDWAYEQYF
cdr3_nt: TGCGCCAGCAGCCAAGATTGGGCATACGAGCAGTACTTC

v_call: TRBV27
d_call: TRBD2
clone_size: once
j_call: TRBJ2-3
cdr3_aa: CASSIRERSGGADTQYF
cdr3_nt: TGTGCCAGCAGCATACGAGAAAGAAGCGGGGGCGCAGATACGCAGTATTTT

v_call: TRBV4-2
d_call: .
clone_size: .
j_call: TRBJ2-7
cdr3_aa: CASSQESLQSTEQYF
cdr3_nt: TGTGCCAGCAGCCAAGAATCCCTACAGTCCACCGAGCAGTACTTC

v_call: TRBV27
d_call: .
clone_size: once
j_call: TRBJ1-1
cdr3_aa: CASSPLRRTEAFF
cdr3_nt: TGTGCCAGCAGTCCCCTTAGACGGACTGAAGCTTTCTTT

v_call: TRBV28
d_call: TRBD2
clone_size: .
j_call: TRBJ2-3
cdr3_aa: CASSPTSGGLTDTQYF
cdr3_nt: TGTGCCAGCAGCCCCACTAGCGGGGGGTTGACAGATACGCAGTATTTT

v_call: TRBV9
d_call: .
clone_size: .
j_call: TRBJ2-1
cdr3_aa: CASSVGSGANEQFF
cdr3_nt: TGTGCCAGCAGCGTAGGGTCCGGGGCGAATGAGCAGTTCTTC

v_call: TRBV13
d_call: .
clone_size: .
j_call: TRBJ2-4
cdr3_aa: CASSLGQSKNIQYF
cdr3_nt: TGTGCCAGCAGCTTAGGACAGTCCAAAAACATTCAGTACTTC

v_call: TRBV14
d_call: TRBD1
clone_size: large
j_call: TRBJ1-1
cdr3_aa: CASSDDRVIAFF
cdr3_nt: TGTGCCAGCAGCGATGACAGGGTAATAGCTTTCTTT

v_call: TRBV28
d_call: .
clone_size: .
j_call: TRBJ1-1
cdr3_aa: CASSLFSGGVKAFF
cdr3_nt: TGTGCCAGCAGTTTATTTAGCGGGGGTGTCAAAGCTTTCTTT

v_call: TRBV9
d_call: TRBD2
clone_size: .
j_call: TRBJ2-1
cdr3_aa: CASSVAPSGGPYNEQFF
cdr3_nt: TGTGCCAGCAGCGTAGCTCCTAGCGGGGGGCCCTACAATGAGCAGTTCTTC

v_call: TRBV7-2
d_call: .
clone_size: .
j_call: TRBJ1-2
cdr3_aa: CASSPSPVYGYTF
cdr3_nt: TGTGCCAGCAGCCCCTCCCCCGTCTATGGCTACACCTTC

v_call: TRBV28
d_call: TRBD2
clone_size: .
j_call: TRBJ2-7
cdr3_aa: CASRWRRAGYEQYF
cdr3_nt: TGTGCCAGCCGTTGGCGGAGAGCGGGGTACGAGCAGTACTTC

v_call: TRBV5-4
d_call: TRBD2
clone_size: .
j_call: TRBJ2-2
cdr3_aa: CASSLVSGGAGELFF
cdr3_nt: TGTGCCAGCAGCTTGGTTAGCGGGGGGGCCGGGGAGCTGTTTTTT

v_call: TRBV7-9
d_call: TRBD1
clone_size: .
j_call: TRBJ1-2
cdr3_aa: CASSFGTGEINYGYTF
cdr3_nt: TGTGCCAGCAGCTTCGGGACAGGGGAAATTAATTATGGCTACACCTTC